This T cell receptor (beta chain) was sequenced in a study of T-cell reconstitution after alpha-beta-depleted transplantation in children. During its preparation, the TCRbeta library received unique molecular identifiers. TCRdb processed the PCR reads anew with MiXCR; each CDR3 protein has one entry. The sample holds approximately 270,000 distinct CDR3 sequences, nearly 10% seen once. Per the germline V gene, CDR1 is SQVTM and CDR2 is ANQGSEA. V was clipped by 3 bases and J by 1 base; unmatched bases: 1. The CDR3 totals 13 residues. The sample was PBMCs from the stem cell graft donor, taken from the stem cell graft. This chain connects TRBV29-1 to TRBJ2-5; 8 positions agree with TRBD1. The clonotype originates from a human donor who donated a stem cell graft to a child with SCID. The CDR3 DNA sequence: TGCAGCGTTGACGGGACAGGCCAAGAGACCCAGTACTTC. Translated, it gives CSVDGTGQETQYF.